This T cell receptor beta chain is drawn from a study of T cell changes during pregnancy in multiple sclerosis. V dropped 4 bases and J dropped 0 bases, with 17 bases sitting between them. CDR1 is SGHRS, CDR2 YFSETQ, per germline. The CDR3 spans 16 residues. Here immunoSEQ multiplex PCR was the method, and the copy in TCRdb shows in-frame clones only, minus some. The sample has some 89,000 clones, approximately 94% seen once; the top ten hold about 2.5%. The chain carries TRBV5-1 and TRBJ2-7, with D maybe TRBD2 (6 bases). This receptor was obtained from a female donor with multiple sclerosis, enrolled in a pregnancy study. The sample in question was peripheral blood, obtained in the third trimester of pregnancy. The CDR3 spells CASSPNPSVPSYEQYF. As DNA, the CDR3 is TGCGCCAGCAGCCCAAACCCTAGCGTTCCCTCCTACGAGCAGTACTTC.